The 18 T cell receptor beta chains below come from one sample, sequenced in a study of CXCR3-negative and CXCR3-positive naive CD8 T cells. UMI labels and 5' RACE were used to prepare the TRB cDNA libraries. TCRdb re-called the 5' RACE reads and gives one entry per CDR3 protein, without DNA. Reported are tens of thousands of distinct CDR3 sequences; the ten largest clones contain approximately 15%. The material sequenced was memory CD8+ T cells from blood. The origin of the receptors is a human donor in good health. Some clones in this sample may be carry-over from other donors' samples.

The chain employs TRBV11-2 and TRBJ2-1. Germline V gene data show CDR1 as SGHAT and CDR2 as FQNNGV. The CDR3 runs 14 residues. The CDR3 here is CASSPRSGYNEQFF.

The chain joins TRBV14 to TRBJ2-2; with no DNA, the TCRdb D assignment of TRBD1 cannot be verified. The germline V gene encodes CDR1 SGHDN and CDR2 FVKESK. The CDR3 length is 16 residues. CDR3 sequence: CASSLEQGRNTGELFF.

This CDR3 reads CSAKAGGGGYNEQFF. The rearrangement uses TRBV29-1 and TRBJ2-1; the TCRdb D gene call, TRBD1, has no DNA to confirm it. The germline CDR1 and CDR2 sequences are SQVTM and ANQGSEA. CDR3 size: 15 residues.

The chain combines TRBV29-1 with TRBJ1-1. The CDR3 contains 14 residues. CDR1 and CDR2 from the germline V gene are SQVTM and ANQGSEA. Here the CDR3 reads CSVEDRRNLAEAFF.

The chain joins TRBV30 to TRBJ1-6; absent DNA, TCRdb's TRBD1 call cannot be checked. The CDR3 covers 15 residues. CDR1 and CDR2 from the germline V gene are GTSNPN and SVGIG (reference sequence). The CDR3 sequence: CAWGRSGTGRSPLHF.

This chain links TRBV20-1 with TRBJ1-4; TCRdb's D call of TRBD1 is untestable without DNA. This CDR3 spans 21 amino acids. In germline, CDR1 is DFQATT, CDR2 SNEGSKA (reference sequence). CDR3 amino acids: CSAYGDWTGEDARLTNEKLFF.

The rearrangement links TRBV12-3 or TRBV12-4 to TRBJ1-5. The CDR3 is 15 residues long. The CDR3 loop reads CASSLFGSFNQPQHF.

The CDR3 sequence: CASSLVGLAGGINEQFF. The rearrangement uses TRBV12-3 or TRBV12-4 and TRBJ2-1; TCRdb's assignment of TRBD2 cannot be checked, as there is no DNA. This CDR3 comprises 17 residues.

The CDR3 is CASREGMGTAYNEQFF. The V call is TRBV2, the J call TRBJ2-1; TCRdb gives TRBD2 as the D gene, but with no DNA this cannot be confirmed. This CDR3 has 16 amino acids. CDR1 is SNHLY, CDR2 FYNNEI, per germline.

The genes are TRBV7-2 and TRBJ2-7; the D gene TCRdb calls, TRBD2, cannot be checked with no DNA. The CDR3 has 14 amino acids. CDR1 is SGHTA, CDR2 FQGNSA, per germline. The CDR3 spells CASSFRDSYYEQYF.

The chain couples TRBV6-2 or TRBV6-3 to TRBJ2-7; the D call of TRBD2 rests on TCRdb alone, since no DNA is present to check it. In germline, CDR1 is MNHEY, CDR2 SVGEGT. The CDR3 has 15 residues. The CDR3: CASSYPLAGAYEQYF.

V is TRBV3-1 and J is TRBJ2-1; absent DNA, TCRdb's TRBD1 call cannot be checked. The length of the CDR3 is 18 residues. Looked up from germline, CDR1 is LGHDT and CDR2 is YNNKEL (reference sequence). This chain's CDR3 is CASRKTDRGPGYYNEQFF.

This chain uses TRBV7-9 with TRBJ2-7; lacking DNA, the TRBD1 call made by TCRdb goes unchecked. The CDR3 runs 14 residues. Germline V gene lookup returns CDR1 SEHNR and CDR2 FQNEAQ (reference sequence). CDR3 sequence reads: CASSYPGHSYEQYF.

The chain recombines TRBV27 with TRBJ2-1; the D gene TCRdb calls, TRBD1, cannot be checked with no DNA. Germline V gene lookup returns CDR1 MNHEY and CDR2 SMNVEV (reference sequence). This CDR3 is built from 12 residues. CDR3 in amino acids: CASSFPDNEQFF.

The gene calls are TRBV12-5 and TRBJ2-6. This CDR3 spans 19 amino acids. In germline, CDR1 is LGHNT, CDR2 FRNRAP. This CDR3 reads CASGLGLGPPESGANVLTF.

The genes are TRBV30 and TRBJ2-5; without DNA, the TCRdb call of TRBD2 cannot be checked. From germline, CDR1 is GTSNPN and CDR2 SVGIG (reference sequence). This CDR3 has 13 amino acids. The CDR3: CAWSPTSRETQYF.

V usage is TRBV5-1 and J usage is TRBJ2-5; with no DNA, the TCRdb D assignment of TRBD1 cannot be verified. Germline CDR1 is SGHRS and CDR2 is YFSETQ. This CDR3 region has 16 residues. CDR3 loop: CASSLGRGLPQETQYF.

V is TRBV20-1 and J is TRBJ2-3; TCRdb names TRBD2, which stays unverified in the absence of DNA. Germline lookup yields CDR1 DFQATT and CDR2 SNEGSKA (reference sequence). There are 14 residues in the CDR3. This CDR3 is CSANADYTTDTQYF.